This record concerns one T cell receptor beta chain sequence. The record originates from a study of control samples from healthy donors and cancer patients. The CDR3 consists of 16 residues. Germline lookup yields CDR1 SQVTM and CDR2 ANQGSEA. Trimming left V 3 bases short and J 1 base short, with 17 bases between. Assay used: immunoSEQ multiplex PCR; TCRdb lists only in-frame clones, some missing. Here the sample spans some 100,000 clones, 79% being singletons. This chain joins TRBV29-1 and TRBJ2-3; D is possibly TRBD1 (6 bases). The clonotype was recovered from a woman under 40 in good health. The sequenced sample consisted of blood. CDR3 sequence: CSVDVGRGYGTDTQYF. DNA of the CDR3: TGCAGCGTTGATGTTGGCAGGGGATATGGCACAGATACGCAGTATTTT.